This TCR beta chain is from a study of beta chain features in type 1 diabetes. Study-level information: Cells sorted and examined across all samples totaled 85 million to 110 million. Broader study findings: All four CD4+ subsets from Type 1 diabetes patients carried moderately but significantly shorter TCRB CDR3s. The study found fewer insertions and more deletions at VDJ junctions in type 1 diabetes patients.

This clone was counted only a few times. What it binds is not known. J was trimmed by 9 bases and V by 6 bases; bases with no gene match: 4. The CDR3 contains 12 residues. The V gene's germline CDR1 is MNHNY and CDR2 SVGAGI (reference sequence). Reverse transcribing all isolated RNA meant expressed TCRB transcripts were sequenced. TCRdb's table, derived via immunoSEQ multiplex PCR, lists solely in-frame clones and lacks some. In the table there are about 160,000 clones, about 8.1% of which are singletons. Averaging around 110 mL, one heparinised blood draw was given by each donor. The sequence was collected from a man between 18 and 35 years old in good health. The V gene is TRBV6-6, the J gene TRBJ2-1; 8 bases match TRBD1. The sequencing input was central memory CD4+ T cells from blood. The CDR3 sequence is CASRRTGGEQFF. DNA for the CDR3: TGTGCCAGCAGGCGCACAGGGGGTGAGCAGTTCTTC.